This TCR beta chain emerged from a study of T-cell reconstitution after alpha-beta-depleted transplantation in children. Study observations and caveats: Some patients' high day-60 TCRbeta diversity was traced to surviving recipient T cells and thymic progenitors. Diversity and T-cell counts at one year after transplant derived mostly from new T cells. Reportedly, alpha-beta T cells present about two months post-transplant originated from several hundred expanded clones of graft origin.

Construction of the TCRbeta library involved unique molecular identifiers. Via MiXCR, TCRdb re-called the PCR reads, giving one row per CDR3 protein. The data hold a few hundred thousand distinct CDR3 sequences, with 15% to 20% observed a single time. This clonotype was observed a single time. Its target is not known. This CDR3 is 17 amino acids long. CDR1 and CDR2 from the germline V gene are MGHRA and YSYEKL. V lost 3 bases and J lost 1, with 13 bases in between. This TCR came from a boy under three years old who had a stem cell transplant for Wiskott-Aldrich syndrome, so the T cells may come from the graft donor. The chain uses TRBV4-1 and TRBJ2-6; D gene ambiguous. The sample was PBMCs, mostly from graft donor cells, taken 360 days after TCRalphabeta/CD19-depleted stem cell transplant. The CDR3 region has the DNA TGCGCCAGCAGCCAGGTGCCCGGCCCGTCTGGGGCCAACGTCCTGACTTTC. Its protein is CASSQVPGPSGANVLTF.